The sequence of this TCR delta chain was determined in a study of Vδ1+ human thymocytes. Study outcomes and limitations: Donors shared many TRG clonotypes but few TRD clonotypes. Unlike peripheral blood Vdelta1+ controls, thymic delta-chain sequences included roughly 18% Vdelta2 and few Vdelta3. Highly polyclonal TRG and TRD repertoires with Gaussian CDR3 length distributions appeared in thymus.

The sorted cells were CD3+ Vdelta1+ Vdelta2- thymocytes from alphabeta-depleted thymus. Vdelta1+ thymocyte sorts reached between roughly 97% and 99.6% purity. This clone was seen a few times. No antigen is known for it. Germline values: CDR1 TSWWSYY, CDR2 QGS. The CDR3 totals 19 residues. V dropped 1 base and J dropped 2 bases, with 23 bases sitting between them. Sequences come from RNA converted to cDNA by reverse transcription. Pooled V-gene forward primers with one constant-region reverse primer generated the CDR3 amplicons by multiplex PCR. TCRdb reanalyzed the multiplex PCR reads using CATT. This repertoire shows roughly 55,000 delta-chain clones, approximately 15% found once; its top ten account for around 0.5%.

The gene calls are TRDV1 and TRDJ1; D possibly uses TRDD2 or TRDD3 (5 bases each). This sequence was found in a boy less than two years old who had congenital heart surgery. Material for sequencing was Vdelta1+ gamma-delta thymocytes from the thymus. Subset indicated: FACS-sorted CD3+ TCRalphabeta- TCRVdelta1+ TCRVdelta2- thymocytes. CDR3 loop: CALGEPGVPTGFRTDKLIF. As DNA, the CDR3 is TGTGCTCTTGGGGAACCGGGGGTCCCTACAGGGTTCCGAACCGATAAACTCATCTTT.